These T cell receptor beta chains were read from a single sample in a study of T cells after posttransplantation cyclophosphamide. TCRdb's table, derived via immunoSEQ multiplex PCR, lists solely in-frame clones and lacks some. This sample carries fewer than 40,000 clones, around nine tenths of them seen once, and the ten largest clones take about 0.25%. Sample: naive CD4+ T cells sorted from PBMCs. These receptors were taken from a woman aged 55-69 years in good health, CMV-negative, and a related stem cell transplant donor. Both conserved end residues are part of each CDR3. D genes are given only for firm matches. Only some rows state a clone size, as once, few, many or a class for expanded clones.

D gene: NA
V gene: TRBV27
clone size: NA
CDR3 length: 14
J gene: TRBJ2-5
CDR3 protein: CASSIYGAGETQYF
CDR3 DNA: TGTGCCAGCAGTATATATGGGGCTGGGGAGACCCAGTACTTC

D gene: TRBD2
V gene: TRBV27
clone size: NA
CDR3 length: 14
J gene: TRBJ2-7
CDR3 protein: CASSGAGGPYEQYF
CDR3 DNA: TGTGCCAGCAGCGGAGCGGGAGGCCCCTACGAGCAGTACTTC

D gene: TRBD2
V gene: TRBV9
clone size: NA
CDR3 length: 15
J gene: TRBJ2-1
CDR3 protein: CASSVGTRSYNEQFF
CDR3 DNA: TGTGCCAGCAGCGTAGGGACTAGATCCTACAATGAGCAGTTCTTC

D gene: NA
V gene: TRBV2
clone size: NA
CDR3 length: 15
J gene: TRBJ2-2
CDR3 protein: CASRNQGVNTGELFF
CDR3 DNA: TGTGCCAGCAGGAATCAGGGCGTGAACACCGGGGAGCTGTTTTTT

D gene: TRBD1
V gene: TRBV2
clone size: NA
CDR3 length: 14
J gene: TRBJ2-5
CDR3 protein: CASSEGTGKETQYF
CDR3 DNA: TGTGCCAGCAGTGAAGGGACAGGGAAAGAGACCCAGTACTTC

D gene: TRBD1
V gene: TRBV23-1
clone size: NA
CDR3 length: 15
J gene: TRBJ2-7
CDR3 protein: CASSQIPGQGYEQYF
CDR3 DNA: TGCGCCAGCAGTCAAATACCGGGACAGGGCTACGAGCAGTACTTC

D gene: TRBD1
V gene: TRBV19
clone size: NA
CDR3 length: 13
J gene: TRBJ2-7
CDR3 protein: CASNLGQGREQYF
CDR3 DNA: TGTGCCAGTAATCTCGGACAGGGCCGAGAGCAGTACTTC

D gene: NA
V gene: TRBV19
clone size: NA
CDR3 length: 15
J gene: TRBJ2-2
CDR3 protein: CASSIAGVRTGELFF
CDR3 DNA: TGTGCCAGTAGTATAGCAGGGGTAAGGACCGGGGAGCTGTTTTTT

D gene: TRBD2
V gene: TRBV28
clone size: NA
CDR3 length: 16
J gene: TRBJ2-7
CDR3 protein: CASSLWAGGGLDEQYF
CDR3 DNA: TGTGCCAGCAGTTTGTGGGCGGGAGGTGGGTTAGACGAGCAGTACTTC

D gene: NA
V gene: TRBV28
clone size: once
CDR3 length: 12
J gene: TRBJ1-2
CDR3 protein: CASSPHSYGYTF
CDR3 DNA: TGTGCCAGCAGTCCCCACTCCTATGGCTACACCTTC

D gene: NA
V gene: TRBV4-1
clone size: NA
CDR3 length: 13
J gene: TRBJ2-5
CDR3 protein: CASSQQEDETQYF
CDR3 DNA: TGCGCCAGCAGCCAACAGGAGGATGAGACCCAGTACTTC

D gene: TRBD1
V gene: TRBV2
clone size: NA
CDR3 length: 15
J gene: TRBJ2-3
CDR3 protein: CASSDQGAYTDTQYF
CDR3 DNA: TGTGCCAGCAGTGATCAGGGGGCTTACACAGATACGCAGTATTTT

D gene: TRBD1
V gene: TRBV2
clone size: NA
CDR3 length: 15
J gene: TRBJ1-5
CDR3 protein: CASRADRGYNQPQHF
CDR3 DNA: TGTGCCAGCAGGGCGGACAGGGGCTACAATCAGCCCCAGCATTTT

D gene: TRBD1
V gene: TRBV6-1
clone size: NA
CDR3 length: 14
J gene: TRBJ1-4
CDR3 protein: CASSEAGGDEKLFF
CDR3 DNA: TGTGCCAGCAGTGAAGCAGGGGGCGATGAAAAACTGTTTTTT

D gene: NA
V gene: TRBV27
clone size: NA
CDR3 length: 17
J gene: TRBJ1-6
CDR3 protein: CASRQVLSSSYNSPLHF
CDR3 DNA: TGTGCCAGCAGACAGGTCCTCTCCAGCTCCTATAATTCACCCCTCCACTTT

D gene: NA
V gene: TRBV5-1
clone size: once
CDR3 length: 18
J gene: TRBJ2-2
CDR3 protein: CASSLSGRNRAYTGELFF
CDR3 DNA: TGCGCCAGCAGCTTGTCTGGCAGGAATAGAGCTTACACCGGGGAGCTGTTTTTT

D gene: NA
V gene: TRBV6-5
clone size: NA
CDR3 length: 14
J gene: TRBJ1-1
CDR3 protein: CASSYREFNTEAFF
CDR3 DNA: TGTGCCAGCAGTTACCGGGAATTTAATACTGAAGCTTTCTTT

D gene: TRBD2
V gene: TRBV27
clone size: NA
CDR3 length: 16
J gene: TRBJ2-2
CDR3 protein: CASSPPGLAPRGELFF
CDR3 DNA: TGTGCCAGCAGTCCCCCAGGACTAGCACCGAGGGGGGAGCTGTTTTTT

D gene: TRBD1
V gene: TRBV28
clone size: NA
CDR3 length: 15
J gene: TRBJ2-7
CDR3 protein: CASSYRDRGSYEQYF
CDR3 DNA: TGTGCCAGCAGTTACCGGGACAGGGGGTCCTACGAGCAGTACTTC

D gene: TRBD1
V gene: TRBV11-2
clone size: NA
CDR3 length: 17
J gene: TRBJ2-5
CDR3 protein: CASRLTLRDRGRETQYF
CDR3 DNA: TGTGCCAGCAGGTTAACCCTCCGGGACAGGGGGCGGGAGACCCAGTACTTC

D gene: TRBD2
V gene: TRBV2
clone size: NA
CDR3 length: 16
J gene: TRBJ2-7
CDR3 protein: CASSLGLAISSYEQYF
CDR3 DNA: TGTGCCAGCAGCTTAGGACTAGCGATAAGCTCCTACGAGCAGTACTTC

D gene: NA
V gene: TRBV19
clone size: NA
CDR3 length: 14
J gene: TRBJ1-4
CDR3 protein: CASSLRQVSEKLFF
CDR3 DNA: TGTGCCAGTAGTCTTAGACAGGTTTCCGAAAAACTGTTTTTT

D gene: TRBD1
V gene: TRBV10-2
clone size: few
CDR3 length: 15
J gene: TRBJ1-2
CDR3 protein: CASSEGTGGPYGYTF
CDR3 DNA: TGCGCCAGCAGTGAGGGGACAGGGGGTCCCTATGGCTACACCTTC

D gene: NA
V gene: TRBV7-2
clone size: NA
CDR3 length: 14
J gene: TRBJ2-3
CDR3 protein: CASSLRAGTDTQYF
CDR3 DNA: TGTGCCAGCAGCCTTCGGGCGGGGACAGATACGCAGTATTTT

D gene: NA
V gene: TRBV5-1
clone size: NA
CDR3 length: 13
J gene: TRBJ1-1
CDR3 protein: CASSPREGREAFF
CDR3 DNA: TGCGCCAGCAGCCCCCGGGAAGGCCGTGAAGCTTTCTTT

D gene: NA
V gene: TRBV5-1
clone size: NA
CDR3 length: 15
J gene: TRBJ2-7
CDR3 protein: CASSPSLATFYEQYF
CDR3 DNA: TGCGCCAGCAGTCCAAGCCTAGCGACTTTCTACGAGCAATACTTC

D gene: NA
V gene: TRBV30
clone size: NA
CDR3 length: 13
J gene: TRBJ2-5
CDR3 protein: CAWEGGGRETQYF
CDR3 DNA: TGTGCCTGGGAGGGGGGGGGTCGAGAGACCCAGTACTTC

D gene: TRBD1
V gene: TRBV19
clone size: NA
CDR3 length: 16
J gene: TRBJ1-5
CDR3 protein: CASSARQGTFNQPQHF
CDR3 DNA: TGTGCCAGTAGTGCCAGACAGGGGACTTTCAATCAGCCCCAGCATTTT

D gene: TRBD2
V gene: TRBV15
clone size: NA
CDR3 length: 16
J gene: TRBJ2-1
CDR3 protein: CATSSISGGPYNEQFF
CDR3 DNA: TGTGCCACCAGCAGTATTAGCGGGGGCCCATACAATGAGCAGTTCTTC

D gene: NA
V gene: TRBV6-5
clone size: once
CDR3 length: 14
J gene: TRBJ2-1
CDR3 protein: CASSYGLAYNEQFF
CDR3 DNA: TGTGCCAGCAGTTACGGTCTAGCCTACAATGAGCAGTTCTTC

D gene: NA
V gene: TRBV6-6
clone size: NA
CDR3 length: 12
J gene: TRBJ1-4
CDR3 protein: CASSRTNEKLFF
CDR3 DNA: TGTGCCAGCAGTCGTACTAATGAAAAACTGTTTTTT

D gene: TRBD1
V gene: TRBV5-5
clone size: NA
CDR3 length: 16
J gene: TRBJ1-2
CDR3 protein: CASSLRYRDRGLGYTF
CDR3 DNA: TGTGCCAGCAGCTTGAGGTATAGGGACAGGGGGCTCGGCTACACCTTC

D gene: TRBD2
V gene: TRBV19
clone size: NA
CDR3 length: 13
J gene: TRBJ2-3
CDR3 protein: CASRLAGTDTQYF
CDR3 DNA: TGTGCCAGTAGACTAGCGGGCACAGATACGCAGTATTTT

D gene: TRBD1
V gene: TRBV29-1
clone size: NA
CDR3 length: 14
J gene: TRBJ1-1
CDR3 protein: CSVVPGQPNTEAFF
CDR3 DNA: TGCAGCGTTGTACCGGGACAGCCTAACACTGAAGCTTTCTTT

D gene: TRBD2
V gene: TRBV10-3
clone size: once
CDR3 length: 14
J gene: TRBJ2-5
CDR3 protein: CAIKTSGSQETQYF
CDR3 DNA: TGTGCCATTAAGACTAGCGGTTCCCAAGAGACCCAGTACTTC

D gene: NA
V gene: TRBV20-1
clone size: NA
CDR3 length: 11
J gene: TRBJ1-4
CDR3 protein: CSAKSGEKLFF
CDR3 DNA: TGCAGTGCTAAAAGCGGTGAAAAACTGTTTTTT

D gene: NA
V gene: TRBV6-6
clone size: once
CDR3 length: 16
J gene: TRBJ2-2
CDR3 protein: CASSYSGTINTGELFF
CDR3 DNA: TGTGCCAGCAGTTACTCTGGGACAATCAACACCGGGGAGCTGTTTTTT

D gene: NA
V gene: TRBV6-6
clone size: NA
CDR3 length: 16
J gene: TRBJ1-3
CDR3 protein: CASRTFSGGSGNTIYF
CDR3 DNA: TGTGCCAGCAGAACTTTTTCCGGGGGCTCTGGAAACACCATATATTTT

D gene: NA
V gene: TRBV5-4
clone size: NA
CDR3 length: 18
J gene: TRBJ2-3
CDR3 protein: CASSLENGWGDSRDTQYF
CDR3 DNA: TGTGCCAGCAGCTTGGAGAATGGGTGGGGGGATTCACGGGATACGCAGTATTTT

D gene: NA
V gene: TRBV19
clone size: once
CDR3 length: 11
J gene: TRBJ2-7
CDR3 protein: CASRQGVEQYF
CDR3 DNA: TGTGCCAGTAGACAGGGAGTGGAGCAGTACTTC

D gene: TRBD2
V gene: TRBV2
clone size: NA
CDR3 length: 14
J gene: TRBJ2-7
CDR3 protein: CASSITSVYYEQYF
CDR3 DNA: TGTGCCAGCAGCATTACTAGCGTATACTACGAGCAGTACTTC

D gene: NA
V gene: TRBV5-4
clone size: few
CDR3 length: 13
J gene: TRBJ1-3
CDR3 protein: CASSLAGGNTIYF
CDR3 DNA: TGTGCCAGCAGCTTGGCAGGGGGAAACACCATATATTTT

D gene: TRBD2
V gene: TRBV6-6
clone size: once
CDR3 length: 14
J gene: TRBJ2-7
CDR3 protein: CASTGTSGSYEQYF
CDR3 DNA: TGTGCCAGCACCGGGACTAGCGGGAGTTACGAGCAGTACTTC

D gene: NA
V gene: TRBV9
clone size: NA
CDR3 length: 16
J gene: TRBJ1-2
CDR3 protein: CASSVAGHTGSYGYTF
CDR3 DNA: TGTGCCAGCAGCGTAGCTGGGCATACCGGGAGCTATGGCTACACCTTC

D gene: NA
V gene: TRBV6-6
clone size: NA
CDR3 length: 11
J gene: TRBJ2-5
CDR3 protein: CASSLGETQYF
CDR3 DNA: TGTGCCAGCAGTTTGGGCGAGACCCAGTACTTC

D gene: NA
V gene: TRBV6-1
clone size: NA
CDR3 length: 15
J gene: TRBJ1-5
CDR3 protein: CASSESSRGNQPQHF
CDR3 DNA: TGTGCCAGCAGTGAGAGTAGCAGGGGCAATCAGCCCCAGCATTTT

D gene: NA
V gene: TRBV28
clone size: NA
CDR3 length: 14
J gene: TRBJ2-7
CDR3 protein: CASSRQGSSYEQYF
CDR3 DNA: TGTGCCAGCAGCAGGCAGGGGAGCTCCTACGAGCAGTACTTC

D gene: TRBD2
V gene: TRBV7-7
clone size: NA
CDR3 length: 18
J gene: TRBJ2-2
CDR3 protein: CASSANPLAGGNTGELFF
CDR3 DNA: TGTGCCAGCAGCGCAAACCCCCTAGCGGGAGGAAACACCGGGGAGCTGTTTTTT

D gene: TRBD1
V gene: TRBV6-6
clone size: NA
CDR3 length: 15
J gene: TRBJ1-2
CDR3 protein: CASSRGQGGNYGYTF
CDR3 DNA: TGTGCCAGCAGTCGGGGACAGGGAGGAAACTATGGCTACACCTTC

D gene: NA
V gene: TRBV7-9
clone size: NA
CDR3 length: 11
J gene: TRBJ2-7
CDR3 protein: CASSLEGQQYF
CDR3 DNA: TGTGCCAGCAGCTTAGAGGGACAACAATACTTC

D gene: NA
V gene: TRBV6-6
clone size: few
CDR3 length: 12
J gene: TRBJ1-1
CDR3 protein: CASSYGGTEAFF
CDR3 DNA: TGTGCCAGCAGTTACGGGGGGACTGAAGCTTTCTTT

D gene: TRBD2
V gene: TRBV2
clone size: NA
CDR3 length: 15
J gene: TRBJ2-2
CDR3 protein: CASSEVGRGTGELFF
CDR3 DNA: TGTGCCAGCAGTGAAGTCGGGAGGGGTACCGGGGAGCTGTTTTTT

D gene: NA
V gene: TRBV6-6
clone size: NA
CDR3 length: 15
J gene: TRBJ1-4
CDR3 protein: CASSLPQGNNEKLFF
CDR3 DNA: TGTGCCAGCAGTTTACCCCAGGGAAATAATGAAAAACTGTTTTTT

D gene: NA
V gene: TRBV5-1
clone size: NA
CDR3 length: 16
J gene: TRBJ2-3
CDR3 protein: CASSFPSSASTDTQYF
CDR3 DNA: TGCGCCAGCAGCTTCCCCTCTAGCGCCTCCACAGATACGCAGTATTTT

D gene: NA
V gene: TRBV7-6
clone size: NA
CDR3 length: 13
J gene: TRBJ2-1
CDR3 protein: CASSYSLYNEQFF
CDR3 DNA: TGTGCCAGCAGTTATTCCCTCTACAATGAGCAGTTCTTC